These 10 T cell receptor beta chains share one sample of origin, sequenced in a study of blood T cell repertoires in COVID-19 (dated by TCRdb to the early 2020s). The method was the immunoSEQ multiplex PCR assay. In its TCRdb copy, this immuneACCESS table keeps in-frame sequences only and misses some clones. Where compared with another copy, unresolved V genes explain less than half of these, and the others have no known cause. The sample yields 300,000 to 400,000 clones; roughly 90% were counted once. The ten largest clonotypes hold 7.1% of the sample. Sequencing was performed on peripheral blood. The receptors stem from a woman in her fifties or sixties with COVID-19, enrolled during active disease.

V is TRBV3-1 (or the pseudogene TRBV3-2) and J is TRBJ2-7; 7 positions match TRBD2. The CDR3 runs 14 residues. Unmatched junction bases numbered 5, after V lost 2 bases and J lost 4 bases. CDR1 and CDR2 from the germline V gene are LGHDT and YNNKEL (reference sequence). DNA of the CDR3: TGTGCCAGCAGCCAATTCAGCGGGGTATACGAGCAGTACTTC. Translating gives CASSQFSGVYEQYF.

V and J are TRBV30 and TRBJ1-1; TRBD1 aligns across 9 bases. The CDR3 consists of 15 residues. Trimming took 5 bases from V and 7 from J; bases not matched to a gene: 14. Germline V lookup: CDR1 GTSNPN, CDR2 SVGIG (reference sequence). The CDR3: CAWETGTGIGGEAFF. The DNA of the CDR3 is TGTGCCTGGGAAACCGGGACAGGGATAGGGGGTGAAGCTTTCTTT.

CDR3 amino acids: CASSIGGQTYEQYF. The CDR3 DNA is TGTGCCAGTAGTATAGGCGGACAGACCTACGAGCAGTACTTC. The V call is TRBV19, the J call TRBJ2-7; tentatively, D is TRBD1 (6 bases). Germline V gene lookup returns CDR1 LNHDA and CDR2 SQIVND (reference sequence). The CDR3 runs to 14 residues. The germline V and J ends were trimmed by 1 base and 2 bases, with 9 bases remaining between them.

The CDR3 DNA sequence: TGTGCCAGCACCAGAGAGGGGGGGGGCGAGACCCAGTACTTC. As protein: CASTREGGGETQYF. The V gene is TRBV3-1 (or the pseudogene TRBV3-2), the J gene TRBJ2-5, with a possible D match to TRBD2 (7 bases). Trimming removed 7 bases from V and 5 bases from J, with 17 bases in between. Germline V gene lookup returns CDR1 LGHDT and CDR2 YNNKEL (reference sequence). This CDR3 comprises 14 residues.

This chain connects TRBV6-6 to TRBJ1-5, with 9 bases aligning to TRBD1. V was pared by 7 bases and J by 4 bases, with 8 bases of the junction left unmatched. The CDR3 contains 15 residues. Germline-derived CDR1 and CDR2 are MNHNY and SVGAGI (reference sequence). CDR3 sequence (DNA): TGTGCCAGCAACTACGGGGGGACAGGGAATCAGCCCCAGCATTTT. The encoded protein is CASNYGGTGNQPQHF.

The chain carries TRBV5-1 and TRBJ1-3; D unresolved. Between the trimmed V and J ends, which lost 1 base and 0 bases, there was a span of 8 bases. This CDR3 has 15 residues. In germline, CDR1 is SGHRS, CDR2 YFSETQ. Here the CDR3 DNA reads TGCGCCAGCAGCTTGAGCGGGGACTCTGGAAACACCATATATTTT. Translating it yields CASSLSGDSGNTIYF.

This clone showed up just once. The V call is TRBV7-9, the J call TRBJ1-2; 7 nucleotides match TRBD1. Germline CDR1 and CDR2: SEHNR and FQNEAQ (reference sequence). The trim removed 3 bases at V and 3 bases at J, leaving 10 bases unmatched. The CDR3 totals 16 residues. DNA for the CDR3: TGTGCCAGCAGCTTCATTTTAGGGGGCTCTGACTATGGCTACACCTTC. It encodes CASSFILGGSDYGYTF.

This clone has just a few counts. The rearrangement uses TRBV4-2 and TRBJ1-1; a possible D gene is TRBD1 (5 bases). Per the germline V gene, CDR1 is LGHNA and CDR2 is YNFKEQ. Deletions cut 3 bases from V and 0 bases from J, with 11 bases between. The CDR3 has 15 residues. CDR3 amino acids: CASSHPGQMNTEAFF. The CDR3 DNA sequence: TGTGCCAGCAGCCACCCCGGACAAATGAACACTGAAGCTTTCTTT.

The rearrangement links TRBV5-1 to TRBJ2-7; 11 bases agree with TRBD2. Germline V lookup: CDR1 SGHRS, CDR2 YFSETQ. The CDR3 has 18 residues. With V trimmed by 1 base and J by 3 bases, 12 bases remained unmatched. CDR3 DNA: TGCGCCAGCAGCTTGTGGGGTTTAACCGGGACTAGCGGCTACGAGCAGTACTTC. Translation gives CASSLWGLTGTSGYEQYF.

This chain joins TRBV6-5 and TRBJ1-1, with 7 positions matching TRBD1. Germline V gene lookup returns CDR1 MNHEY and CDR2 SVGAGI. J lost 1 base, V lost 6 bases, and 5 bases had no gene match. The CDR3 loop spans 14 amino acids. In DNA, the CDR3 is TGTGCCAGCAGCTCTGACAGGGCGAACACTGAAGCTTTCTTT. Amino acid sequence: CASSSDRANTEAFF.